The entry below gives a single TCR beta chain sequence along with its context. The CDR3 is 14 residues long. The V and J ends lost 6 bases and 1 base, in that order; junction bases with no gene match: 5. Germline CDR1 reads MNHEY; CDR2 reads SVGAGI. Authors' data handling: It was from reference gene primer amplification that nucleated cell counts were estimated. TCRdb's copy holds only in-frame clones and misses some; the assay was immunoSEQ multiplex PCR. The V and J calls and clone size were taken over from that table, and D and trimming were inferred from the DNA. The data contain just over 15,000 clones, 75% to 90% of them seen just once; the ten biggest clones take up under 20%. The sample originates from a study of blood T cell repertoires in COVID-19. Across the study: Sites in the United States, Italy and Spain provided acute and convalescent COVID-19 samples.

The specimen sequenced was peripheral blood. The J gene is TRBJ1-2, the V gene TRBV6-5, with TRBD1 matching over 7 bases. This clonotype originated in a human donor in a cohort sampled during active COVID-19. This CDR3 is CASRAGTDNYGYTF. For the CDR3, the DNA is TGTGCCAGCAGAGCCGGGACAGATAACTATGGCTACACCTTC.